What follows are 14 T cell receptor beta chains derived from one specimen sequenced in a study of T cell clonality in common variable immunodeficiency. TCRdb's copy holds only in-frame clones and misses some; the assay was immunoSEQ multiplex PCR. The data show around 34,000 clones, with none appearing a single time. The material sequenced was peripheral blood mononuclear cells. These receptors originate from a person aged 18 to 70 in good health.

This clone was seen many times. The CDR3 goes on 3 residues after the read ends, and that part is filled in from the germline J gene. The gene calls are TRBV5-4 and TRBJ2-1, with 7 bases identical to TRBD2. The germline V gene has CDR1 SGHNT and CDR2 YYREEE (reference sequence). The CDR3 is made up of 14 amino acids. Trimming cost V 2 bases and J 8 bases; bases outside gene matches: 7. The sequenced CDR3 bases are TGTGCCAGCAGCTTCTCCGTCACTAGCGATGAG. Translated: CASSFSVTSDE. The entire CDR3 protein is CASSFSVTSDEQFF.

This clone showed up many times. Read data end 3 residues before the CDR3 end; the end is taken from the germline J gene. This chain joins TRBV4-1 and TRBJ2-2; possible D gene TRBD1, 6 bases. Trimming removed 0 bases from V and 4 bases from J, with 12 bases in between. The CDR3 runs 16 residues. CDR1 is MGHRA and CDR2 is YSYEKL in the germline V gene. The DNA read from the CDR3 is TGCGCCAGCAGCCAAGAGTGGACAGTAAGCACCGGGGAG. Its protein product is CASSQEWTVSTGE. The whole CDR3 reads CASSQEWTVSTGELFF.

This clone was seen repeatedly, ten times or more. The read halts 3 residues ahead of the CDR3 end, with the missing end drawn from the germline J gene. V is TRBV2 and J is TRBJ2-3; 7 nucleotides align to TRBD2. The CDR3 is 15 amino acids. CDR1 and CDR2 from the germline V gene are SNHLY and FYNNEI. After removal of 5 bases from V and 0 bases from J, the junction contained 5 bases not matched to a gene. Here the CDR3 reads CASSRGSGSTDTQYF. The DNA read from the CDR3 is TGTGCCAGCAGTCGCGGTAGCGGGAGCACAGATACG.

Many counts were recorded for this clone. The DNA ends 3 residues before the CDR3 does, and the rest of the CDR3 is filled in from the germline J gene. The chain joins TRBV19 to TRBJ2-3; 9 nucleotides agree with TRBD2. After removal of 3 bases from V and 1 base from J, the junction contained 2 bases not matched to a gene. This CDR3 has 15 amino acids. The V gene's germline CDR1 is LNHDA and CDR2 SQIVND (reference sequence). This CDR3 reads CASSIASGGTDTQYF. CDR3 DNA, as far as it was read: TGTGCCAGTAGTATCGCTAGCGGGGGCACAGATACG.

Many counts were recorded for this clone. The read is 3 residues too short to cover the CDR3 end, so that end is filled in from the germline J gene. The chain recombines TRBV19 with TRBJ1-2; maybe TRBD1 (6 bases). The V gene lost 3 bases and the J gene lost 6 bases, with 11 bases spanning the gap. The CDR3 loop spans 13 amino acids. The germline gives CDR1 LNHDA, CDR2 SQIVND (reference sequence). CDR3 sequence: CASSIQGWNGYTF. Partial CDR3 DNA: TGTGCCAGTAGTATTCAGGGGTGGAATGGC.

This clone turned up a few times. The read falls 3 residues short of the CDR3 end, and the missing part is taken from the germline J gene. V usage is TRBV19 and J usage is TRBJ1-1; 8 bases match TRBD1. The trim removed 8 bases at V and 4 bases at J, leaving 9 bases unmatched. Germline values: CDR1 LNHDA, CDR2 SQIVND (reference sequence). CDR3 length: 14 residues. Partial CDR3 DNA: TGTGCCAGTGCTGGACAGGGTTCCGGCACTGAA. Translation gives CASAGQGSGTE. In full, the CDR3 reads CASAGQGSGTEAFF.

About this clone: The sequence runs out 3 residues before the end of the CDR3; the remainder is reconstructed from the germline J gene. The chain combines TRBV10-3 with TRBJ2-7; D call uncertain. Per germline, CDR1 ENHRY and CDR2 SYGVKD. This CDR3 contains 12 residues. V dropped 4 bases and J dropped 6 bases, with 10 bases sitting between them. The covered CDR3 bases are TGTGCCATCAGTGGAACAAACCTCGAG. It is translated as CAISGTNLE. The entire CDR3 protein reads CAISGTNLEQYF.

The sample holds many counts of this clone. The read falls 3 residues short of the CDR3 end, and the missing part is taken from the germline J gene. The chain carries TRBV19 and TRBJ2-2; 10 nucleotides line up with TRBD2. The junction had 13 bases not matched to a gene; V was cut back by 0 bases and J by 3 bases. The CDR3 has 20 amino acids. Germline V gene sequence: CDR1 LNHDA, CDR2 SQIVND (reference sequence). The CDR3 DNA, read in part, is TGTGCCAGTAGTATAGATTGGCTAGCGGGAGCCCTTTTGGACACCGGGGAG. As protein: CASSIDWLAGALLDTGE. Given in full, the CDR3 is CASSIDWLAGALLDTGELFF. The variable domain in full, completed from reference TRBV19 and TRBJ2-2, reads DGGITQSPKYLFRKEGQNVTLSCEQNLNHDAMYWYRQDPGQGLRLIYYSQIVNDFQKGDIAEGYSVSREKKESFPLTVTSAQKNPTAFYLCASSIDWLAGALLDTGELFFGEGSRLTVL.

This clone was picked up a small number of times. The read ends 3 residues early relative to the CDR3; the germline J gene fills the gap. J is TRBJ1-5 and V is TRBV11-1; 10 bases agree with TRBD1. Germline V gene sequence: CDR1 SGHAT, CDR2 FQDESV (reference sequence). CDR3 size: 15 residues. With V trimmed by 4 bases and J by 5 bases, 5 bases remained unmatched. The CDR3 is CASSSGTGAYQPQHF. The CDR3 bases that were read are TGTGCCAGCAGCTCGGGGACAGGGGCATATCAGCCC.

This clone was detected ten times or more. The read ends 3 residues before the CDR3 terminus; that terminus is restored from the germline J gene. The V call is TRBV19, the J call TRBJ2-2; 10 bases match TRBD1. The CDR3 is 14 residues long. With 5 bases clipped from V and 6 bases from J, the junction kept 3 bases outside the gene matches. Per the germline V gene, CDR1 is LNHDA and CDR2 is SQIVND (reference sequence). Incomplete CDR3 DNA: TGTGCCAGTAGTCGGGACAGGGGTGCCGGGGAG. Residues: CASSRDRGAGE. From start to end, the CDR3 is CASSRDRGAGELFF.

This clone showed up many times. The missing CDR3 end, 3 residues past where the read stops, is filled in from the germline J gene. The chain combines TRBV7-9 with TRBJ2-7, with D tentatively TRBD1 (5 bases). With 4 bases removed from V and 3 bases from J, the gap between germline ends came to 7 bases. Per the germline V gene, CDR1 is SEHNR and CDR2 is FQNEAQ (reference sequence). This CDR3 spans 12 amino acids. The CDR3 loop is CASSYDSYEQYF. The sequenced CDR3 bases are TGTGCCAGCAGCTATGACAGCTACGAG.

This clone occurred many times. The read ends 3 residues before the CDR3 terminus; that terminus is restored from the germline J gene. The gene calls are TRBV19 and TRBJ2-1, with 7 bases aligning to TRBD2. V shed 6 bases, J shed 1 base, and the junction held 9 bases outside the gene matches. This CDR3 is 16 amino acids long. The V gene's germline CDR1 is LNHDA and CDR2 SQIVND (reference sequence). CDR3 loop: CASSAWAGESYNEQFF. The covered CDR3 bases are TGTGCCAGTAGCGCCTGGGCGGGAGAGTCCTACAATGAG.

Ten or more counts support this clone. The CDR3 end lies 3 residues beyond the end of the read and is filled in from the germline J gene. This rearrangement joins TRBV19 to TRBJ2-1, with TRBD1 as a possible D gene (5 bases). This CDR3 has 15 residues. The V and J ends lost 5 bases and 0 bases respectively, with 11 bases between them. Germline assignment: CDR1 LNHDA and CDR2 SQIVND (reference sequence). Incomplete CDR3 DNA: TGTGCCAGTAGTGCTAGGGGTAGCTCCTACAATGAG. Amino acid sequence: CASSARGSSYNE. The entire CDR3 protein reads CASSARGSSYNEQFF.

In its sample, this clone was seen many times. The read ends 3 residues shy of where the CDR3 ends; the end is completed using the germline J gene. This chain uses TRBV20-1 with TRBJ2-7; TRBD2 matches at 9 bases. Per the germline V gene, CDR1 is DFQATT and CDR2 is SNEGSKA (reference sequence). V trimming: 1 base; J trimming: 6 bases; junction bases outside the gene matches: 13. The CDR3 is made up of 16 amino acids. The CDR3 here is CSARAQAGLASSEQYF. The CDR3 DNA, read in part, is TGCAGTGCTAGAGCTCAGGCGGGACTAGCAAGTTCCGAG.